The T cell receptor beta chain under discussion was sequenced for a study of early T cells in non-severe SARS-CoV-2 infection. Study details: Sequencing of unsorted whole blood was done on bulk RNA, leaving chains unpaired. Points from the study as a whole: Matching with VDJdb favored anti-spike CD8 responses (missing private and CD4 specificities).

cDNA molecules, individually, were tagged with unique molecular identifiers. TCRdb re-derived calls from the 5' RACE reads in MiXCR, one entry per CDR3 protein. The sample carries 80,000 to 95,000 distinct CDR3 sequences, 13% to 15% recorded once. Remarks on this clonotype: Antigen unknown.

Sequencing used whole blood. The sequence came from an adult who was a healthcare worker with PCR-confirmed SARS-CoV-2 infection or an uninfected control (not recorded which).

The CDR3, as DNA: TGTGCCAGCAGTTTCGTGGGACGCGCCTACGAGCAGTACTTC. Protein sequence: CASSFVGRAYEQYF. V gene TRBV28 combines with J gene TRBJ2-7, with D perhaps matching TRBD1 or TRBD2 (5 bases each). Trimming stripped 3 bases from V and 2 bases from J, with 11 bases between. This CDR3 is built from 14 residues. Germline lookup yields CDR1 MDHEN and CDR2 SYDVKM.